A single sample is the source of the 2 T cell receptor beta chains below, sequenced in a study of cytomegalovirus exposure and HLA in healthy donors. PCR involved 60 Vbeta and 13 Jbeta primers. This table comes from immunoSEQ multiplex PCR, and its TCRdb copy is limited to in-frame clones, with some not included. This table holds some 110,000 clones. Sequencing used PBMCs. The source is a man aged 40-50 years in good health and CMV-seropositive.

The CDR3 DNA reads as TGTGCCAGCAGCCCTGAGGGCGGACCGAGGAGCTCCTACGAGCAGTACTTC. Protein product: CASSPEGGPRSSYEQYF. V gene TRBV9 combines with J gene TRBJ2-7, with D maybe TRBD2 (5 bases). CDR1 is SGDLS, CDR2 YYNGEE, per germline. The CDR3 loop spans 17 amino acids. The germline V and J ends were trimmed by 4 bases and 0 bases, with 20 bases remaining between them. Combining the CDR3 with reference TRBV9 and TRBJ2-7 gives the whole variable domain DSGVTQTPKHLITATGQRVTLRCSPRSGDLSVYWYQQSLDQGLQFLIQYYNGEERAKGNILERFSAQQFPDLHSELNLSSLELGDSALYFCASSPEGGPRSSYEQYFGPGTRLTVT.

This chain uses TRBV11-3 with TRBJ2-1; possibly TRBD1 for D (6 bases). CDR1 and CDR2 (germline): SGHNT, YENEEA. CDR3 length: 14 residues. V was shortened by 4 bases and J by 4 bases, with 11 bases between the two germline ends. The CDR3 nucleotides are TGTGCCAGCAGCTCTCAGGGGAGTTACAATGAGCAGTTCTTC. Amino acid sequence: CASSSQGSYNEQFF.